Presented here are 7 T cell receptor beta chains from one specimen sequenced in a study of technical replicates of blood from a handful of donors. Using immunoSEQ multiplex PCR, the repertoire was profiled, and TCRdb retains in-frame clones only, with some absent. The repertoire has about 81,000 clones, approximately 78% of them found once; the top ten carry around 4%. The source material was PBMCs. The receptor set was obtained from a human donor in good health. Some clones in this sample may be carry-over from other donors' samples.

As DNA, the CDR3 is TGTGCCAGCAGCTTAGTAGACCGGGTGGGGACCCAGTACTTC. This translates into CASSLVDRVGTQYF. This chain connects TRBV7-2 to TRBJ2-5; D is ambiguous. Germline CDR1 is SGHTA and CDR2 is FQGNSA. The CDR3 consists of 14 residues. V was clipped by 1 base and J by 7 bases, with 13 bases between them.

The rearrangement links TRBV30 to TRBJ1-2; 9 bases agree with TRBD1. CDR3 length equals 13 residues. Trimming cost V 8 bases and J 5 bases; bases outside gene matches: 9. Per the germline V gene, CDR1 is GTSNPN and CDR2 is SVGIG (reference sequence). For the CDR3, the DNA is TGTGCCGCGGTACAGGGGGCGCGGTATGGCTACACCTTC. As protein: CAAVQGARYGYTF.

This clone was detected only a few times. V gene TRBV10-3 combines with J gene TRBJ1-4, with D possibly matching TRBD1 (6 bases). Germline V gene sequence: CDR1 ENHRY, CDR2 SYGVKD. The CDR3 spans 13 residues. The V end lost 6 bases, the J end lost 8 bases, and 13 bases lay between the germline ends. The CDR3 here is CAIRGGLGEKLFF. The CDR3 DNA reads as TGTGCCATCAGGGGGGGGCTTGGAGAAAAACTGTTTTTT.

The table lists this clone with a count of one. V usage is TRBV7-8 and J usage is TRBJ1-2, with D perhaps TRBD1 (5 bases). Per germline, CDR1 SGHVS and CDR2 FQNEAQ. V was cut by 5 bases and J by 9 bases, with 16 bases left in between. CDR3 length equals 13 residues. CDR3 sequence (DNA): TGTGCCAGCAGCACGAGAGATGGGACTCGCTACACCTTC. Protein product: CASSTRDGTRYTF.

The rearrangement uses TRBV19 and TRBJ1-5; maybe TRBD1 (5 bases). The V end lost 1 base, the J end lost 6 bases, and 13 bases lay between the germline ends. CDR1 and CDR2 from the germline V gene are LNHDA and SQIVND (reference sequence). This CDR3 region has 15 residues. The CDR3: CASSIGGGRFQPQHF. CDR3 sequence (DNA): TGTGCCAGTAGTATAGGGGGGGGGAGATTTCAGCCCCAGCATTTT.

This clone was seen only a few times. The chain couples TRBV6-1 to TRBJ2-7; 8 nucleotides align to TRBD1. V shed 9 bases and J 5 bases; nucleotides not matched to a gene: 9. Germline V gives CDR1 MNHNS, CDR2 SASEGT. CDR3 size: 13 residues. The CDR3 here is CASYRDRPDEQYF. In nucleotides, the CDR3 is TGTGCCAGTTATAGGGACAGGCCTGACGAGCAGTACTTC.

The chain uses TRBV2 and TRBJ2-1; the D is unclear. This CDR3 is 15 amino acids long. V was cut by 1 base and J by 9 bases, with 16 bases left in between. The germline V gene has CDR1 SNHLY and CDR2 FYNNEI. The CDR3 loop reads CASSEGLSIWSEQFF. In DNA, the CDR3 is TGTGCCAGCAGTGAAGGTCTGTCGATTTGGAGTGAGCAGTTCTTC.